This T cell receptor beta chain derives from a study of Ad26.COV2.S vaccination and SARS-CoV-2 variants. Study background: Each vaccinee took Ad26.COV2.S intramuscularly, once or twice 56 days apart.

As for this clone: One end of the junction does not line up with germline, which may come from a read error.

The method was immunoSEQ multiplex PCR; TCRdb's version includes in-frame clones alone and lacks a portion of them. The sample consists of about 350,000 clones, roughly 90% of them appearing once. Treatment of the sample: about 20 received Ad26.COV2.S at low or high dose, single or two shots; about 5 received placebo; per-sample allocation not given. The samples date from day 63 after the first vaccine or placebo injection. The CDR3 extends over 16 amino acids. In germline, CDR1 is SSHAT, CDR2 FNYEAQ (reference sequence). This clonotype was obtained from a person between 18 and 65 years old who received the Ad26.COV2.S COVID-19 vaccine or a placebo. This material consisted of peripheral blood, taken in a trial of Ad26.COV2.S vaccine versus placebo. The rearrangement links TRBV7-7 to TRBJ2-1, with 11 bases lining up with TRBD2. The CDR3 DNA is TGTGCTAGCAGCTTAGCGGGGGGGAGTAGCCTCTCTGAGCAGTTCTTC. Amino acids: CASSLAGGSSLSEQFF.